The 12 T cell receptor beta chains below come from one sample, sequenced in a study of cytomegalovirus exposure and HLA in healthy donors. The PCR ran on 60 Vbeta and 13 Jbeta primers. The table came from immunoSEQ multiplex PCR; TCRdb's copy has only in-frame clones and leaves some out. In the table there are some 140,000 clones, around 79% of which are singletons. Source material: PBMCs. The receptor source for this set is a middle-aged man in good health and CMV-seropositive.

The V call is TRBV6-4, the J call TRBJ2-3; a possible D gene is TRBD2 (5 bases). V lost 2 bases, J lost 9 bases, and 15 bases lay in between. CDR1 and CDR2 (germline): MRHNA, SNTAGT. The CDR3 sequence is 14 residues long. CDR3 amino acids: CASSDGGGSQTQYF. The CDR3 region has the DNA TGTGCCAGCAGTGACGGCGGCGGGTCCCAAACGCAGTATTTT.

This clone was seen just once. V and J are TRBV5-4 and TRBJ2-1; D unclear. Trimming stripped 2 bases from V and 7 bases from J, with 16 bases between. The germline V gene has CDR1 SGHNT and CDR2 YYREEE (reference sequence). The CDR3 is 15 residues long. In DNA form, the CDR3 reads TGTGCCAGCAGCTTAGATTCACCAGCGACGAATGAGCAGTTCTTC. It encodes CASSLDSPATNEQFF.

The V and J genes are TRBV27 and TRBJ2-7, with D tentatively TRBD2 (6 bases). CDR1 is MNHEY, CDR2 SMNVEV, per germline (reference sequence). V dropped 4 bases and J dropped 3 bases, with 10 bases sitting between them. This CDR3 is 13 amino acids long. The CDR3 DNA is TGTGCCAGCAGTTCCACTAGCATCTACGAGCAGTACTTC. Protein sequence: CASSSTSIYEQYF.

The V call is TRBV5-1, the J call TRBJ1-3; 8 nucleotides match TRBD1. The CDR3 totals 16 residues. Trimming cost V 4 bases and J 0 bases; bases outside gene matches: 6. From germline, CDR1 is SGHRS and CDR2 YFSETQ. The CDR3 loop reads CASSAGQADSGNTIYF. The CDR3 region has the DNA TGCGCCAGCAGCGCGGGACAGGCGGACTCTGGAAACACCATATATTTT.

The chain combines TRBV29-1 with TRBJ2-1; TRBD2 matches at 8 bases. V lost 5 bases to trimming and J lost 7 bases; unmatched junction nucleotides: 10. CDR1 and CDR2 from the germline V gene are SQVTM and ANQGSEA. The CDR3 is made up of 14 amino acids. The DNA for the CDR3 is TGCAGCGTTAGAAGGTCGGGAGGGCCAAATGAGCAGTTCTTC. The encoded protein is CSVRRSGGPNEQFF.

In this sample, this clone turned up a few times. This rearrangement joins TRBV5-1 to TRBJ2-7, with a possible D match to TRBD1 (6 bases). CDR3 length: 13 residues. CDR1 is SGHRS and CDR2 is YFSETQ in the germline V gene. Between the trimmed V and J ends, which lost 1 base and 3 bases, there was a span of 8 bases. CDR3 protein: CASSLRGNYEQYF. The CDR3 nucleotides are TGCGCCAGCAGCTTGAGGGGGAACTACGAGCAGTACTTC.

The chain joins TRBV9 to TRBJ1-1, with TRBD1 matching over 8 bases. Germline CDR1 SGDLS, CDR2 YYNGEE. CDR3 length: 13 amino acids. V was pared by 3 bases and J by 7 bases, with 5 bases of the junction left unmatched. CDR3 nucleotide sequence: TGTGCCAGCAGCGATGGGACAGGCGTTGAAGCTTTCTTT. Protein sequence: CASSDGTGVEAFF.

This chain connects TRBV28 to TRBJ1-4, with D unclear. The CDR3 covers 12 residues. The V and J ends lost 9 bases and 6 bases respectively, with 11 bases between them. Looked up from germline, CDR1 is MDHEN and CDR2 is SYDVKM. CDR3 amino acids: CASGLRDEKLFF. The CDR3 nucleotides read TGTGCCAGTGGTCTTCGGGATGAAAAACTGTTTTTT.

V is TRBV10-3 and J is TRBJ2-2, with 8 positions matching TRBD1. With 10 bases clipped from V and 4 bases from J, the junction kept 11 bases outside the gene matches. The CDR3 has 15 residues. In germline, CDR1 is ENHRY, CDR2 SYGVKD. CDR3 region: CATRTGSGGTGELFF. Here the CDR3 DNA reads TGTGCCACCCGGACAGGGTCCGGAGGCACCGGGGAGCTGTTTTTT.

CDR3 in amino acids: CAAQEGSSYNEQFF. The CDR3 DNA sequence: TGTGCCGCCCAGGAGGGGAGCTCCTACAATGAGCAGTTCTTC. The chain couples TRBV6-6 to TRBJ2-1; TRBD2 might be the D (6 bases). Trimming removed 11 bases from V and 0 bases from J, with 14 bases in between. In germline, CDR1 is MNHNY, CDR2 SVGAGI (reference sequence). The CDR3 covers 14 residues.

The rearrangement uses TRBV19 and TRBJ1-2, with TRBD1 as a possible D gene (5 bases). Germline CDR1 and CDR2: LNHDA and SQIVND (reference sequence). Trimming removed 1 base from V and 5 bases from J, with 11 bases in between. This CDR3 comprises 14 residues. The CDR3 DNA reads TGTGCCAGTAGTATAGGACAGAGAAGATATGGCTACACCTTC. This gives the protein CASSIGQRRYGYTF.

The J gene is TRBJ1-4, the V gene TRBV2; a weak D match, TRBD1 (6 bases). The CDR3 has 13 amino acids. V lost 6 bases and J 8 bases, leaving 13 bases between the germline ends. The V gene's germline CDR1 is SNHLY and CDR2 FYNNEI. CDR3 nucleotide sequence: TGTGCCAGCAGGCAGGGGCTAAAGGAAAAACTGTTTTTT. It encodes CASRQGLKEKLFF. The entire variable domain, with the rest obtained from reference TRBV2 and TRBJ1-4, is as follows: EPEVTQTPSHQVTQMGQEVILRCVPISNHLYFYWYRQILGQKVEFLVSFYNNEISEKSEIFDDQFSVERPDGSNFTLKIRSTKLEDSAMYFCASRQGLKEKLFFGSGTQLSVL.